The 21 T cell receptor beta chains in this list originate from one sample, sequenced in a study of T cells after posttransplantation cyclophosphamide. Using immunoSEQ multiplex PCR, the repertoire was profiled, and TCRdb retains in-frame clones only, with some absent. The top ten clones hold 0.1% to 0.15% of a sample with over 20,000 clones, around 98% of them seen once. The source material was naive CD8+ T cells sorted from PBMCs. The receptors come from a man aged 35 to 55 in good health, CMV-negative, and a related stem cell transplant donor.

The CDR3 DNA reads as TGTGCCAGCATCCTTATGTTAACTAGCGGGAGTGTCTATGAGCAGTTCTTC. Encoded protein: CASILMLTSGSVYEQFF. V gene TRBV7-8 combines with J gene TRBJ2-1; the match to TRBD2 covers 11 bases. Germline V gene lookup returns CDR1 SGHVS and CDR2 FQNEAQ. V lost 7 bases and J lost 8; bases outside the gene matches: 16. This CDR3 spans 17 amino acids. Complete variable domain (other parts from reference TRBV7-8 and TRBJ2-1): GAGVSQSPRYKVAKRGQDVALRCDPISGHVSLFWYQQALGQGPEFLTYFQNEAQLDKSGLPSDRFFAERPEGSVSTLKIQRTQQEDSAVYLCASILMLTSGSVYEQFFGPGTRLTVL.

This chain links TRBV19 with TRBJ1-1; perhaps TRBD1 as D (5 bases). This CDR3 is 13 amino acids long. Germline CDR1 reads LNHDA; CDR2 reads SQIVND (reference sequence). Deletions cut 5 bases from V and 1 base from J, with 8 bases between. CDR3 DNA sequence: TGTGCCAGTAGTTCGACAGAGAACACTGAAGCTTTCTTT. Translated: CASSSTENTEAFF.

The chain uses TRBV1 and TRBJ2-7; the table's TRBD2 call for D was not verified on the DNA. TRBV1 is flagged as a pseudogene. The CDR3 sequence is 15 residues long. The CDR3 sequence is CTSSQASSGINEQYF. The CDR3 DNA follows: TGCACCAGCAGCCAAGCATCTAGCGGGATTAACGAGCAGTACTTC.

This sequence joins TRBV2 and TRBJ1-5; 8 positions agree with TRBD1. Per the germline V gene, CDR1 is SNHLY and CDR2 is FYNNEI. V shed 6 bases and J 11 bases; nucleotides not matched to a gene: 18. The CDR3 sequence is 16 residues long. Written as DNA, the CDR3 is TGTGCCAGCAGGGCCTTAGGGCAGGGGGCCAGGTTGACCCAGCATTTT. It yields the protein CASRALGQGARLTQHF.

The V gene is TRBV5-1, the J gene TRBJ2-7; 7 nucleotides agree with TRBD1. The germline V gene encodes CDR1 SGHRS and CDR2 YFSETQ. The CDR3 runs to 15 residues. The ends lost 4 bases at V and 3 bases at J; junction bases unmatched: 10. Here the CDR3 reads CASSDSDRALYEQYF. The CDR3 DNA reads TGCGCCAGCAGCGACTCCGACAGGGCACTCTACGAGCAGTACTTC.

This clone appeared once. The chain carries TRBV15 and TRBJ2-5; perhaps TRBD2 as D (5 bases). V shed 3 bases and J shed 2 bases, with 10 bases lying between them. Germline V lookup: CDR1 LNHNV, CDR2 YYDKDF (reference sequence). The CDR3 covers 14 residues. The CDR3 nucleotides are TGTGCCACCAGCAGTGGAAGGGAGCAAGAGACCCAGTACTTC. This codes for CATSSGREQETQYF.

The CDR3 DNA is TGCGCCAGCAGCCTCCTAGCGGGAGAAGTAGAGACCCAGTACTTC. It yields the protein CASSLLAGEVETQYF. The chain combines TRBV4-1 with TRBJ2-5; 10 bases are a match to TRBD2. In germline, CDR1 is MGHRA, CDR2 YSYEKL. This CDR3 comprises 15 residues. V dropped 4 bases and J dropped 4; count of bases not matched to a gene: 6.

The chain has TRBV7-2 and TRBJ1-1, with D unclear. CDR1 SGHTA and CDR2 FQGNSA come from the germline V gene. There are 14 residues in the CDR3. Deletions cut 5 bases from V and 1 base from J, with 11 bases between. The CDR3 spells CASSLNGWNTEAFF. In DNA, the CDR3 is TGTGCCAGCAGCCTAAACGGGTGGAACACTGAAGCTTTCTTT. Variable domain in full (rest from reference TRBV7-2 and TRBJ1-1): GAGVSQSPSNKVTEKGKDVELRCDPISGHTALYWYRQSLGQGLEFLIYFQGNSAPDKSGLPSDRFSAERTGGSVSTLTIQRTQQEDSAVYLCASSLNGWNTEAFFGQGTRLTVV.

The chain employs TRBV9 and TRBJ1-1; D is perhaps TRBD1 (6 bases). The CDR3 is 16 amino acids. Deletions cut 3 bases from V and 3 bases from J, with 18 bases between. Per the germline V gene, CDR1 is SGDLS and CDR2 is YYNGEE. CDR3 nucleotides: TGTGCCAGCAGCGCCCCCCTCAGGGGAATGGACACTGAAGCTTTCTTT. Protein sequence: CASSAPLRGMDTEAFF.

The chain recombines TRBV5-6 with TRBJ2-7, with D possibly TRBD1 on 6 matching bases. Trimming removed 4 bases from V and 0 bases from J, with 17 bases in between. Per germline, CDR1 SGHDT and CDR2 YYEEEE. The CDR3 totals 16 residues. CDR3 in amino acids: CASSQRFRDNSYEQYF. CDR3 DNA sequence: TGTGCCAGCAGCCAACGATTCCGGGACAACTCCTACGAGCAGTACTTC.

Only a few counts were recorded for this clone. CDR3 sequence reads: CASSSGGGPQHTQYF. CDR3 in DNA: TGCGCCAGCTCTTCCGGGGGGGGGCCACAGCATACGCAGTATTTT. The genes are TRBV4-3 and TRBJ2-3; 8 nucleotides align to TRBD2. Per the germline V gene, CDR1 is LGHNA and CDR2 is YSLEER. With 8 bases clipped from V and 7 bases from J, the junction kept 14 bases outside the gene matches. The CDR3 loop spans 15 amino acids.

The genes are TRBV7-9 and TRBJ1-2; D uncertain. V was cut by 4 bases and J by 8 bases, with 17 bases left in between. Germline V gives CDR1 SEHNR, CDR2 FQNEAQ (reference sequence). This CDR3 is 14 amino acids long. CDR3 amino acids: CASSSPGAAWGYTF. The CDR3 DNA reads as TGTGCCAGCAGCTCCCCTGGCGCGGCATGGGGCTACACCTTC. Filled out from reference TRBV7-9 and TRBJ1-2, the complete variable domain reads DTGVSQNPRHKITKRGQNVTFRCDPISEHNRLYWYRQTLGQGPEFLTYFQNEAQLEKSRLLSDRFSAERPKGSFSTLEIQRTEQGDSAMYLCASSSPGAAWGYTFGSGTRLTVV.

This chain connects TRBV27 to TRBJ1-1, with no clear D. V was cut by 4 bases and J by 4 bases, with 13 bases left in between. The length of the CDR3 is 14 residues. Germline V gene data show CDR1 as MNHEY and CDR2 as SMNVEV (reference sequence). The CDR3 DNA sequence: TGTGCCAGCAGTTCCAGGTGGGTTAGCACTGAAGCTTTCTTT. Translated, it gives CASSSRWVSTEAFF.

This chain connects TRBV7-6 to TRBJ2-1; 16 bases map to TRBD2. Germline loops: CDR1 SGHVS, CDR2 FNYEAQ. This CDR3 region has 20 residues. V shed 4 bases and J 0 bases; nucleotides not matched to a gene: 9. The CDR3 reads CASSSGTSGRALRSYNEQFF. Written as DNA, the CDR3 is TGTGCCAGCAGCTCTGGGACTAGCGGGAGGGCCTTACGCTCCTACAATGAGCAGTTCTTC.

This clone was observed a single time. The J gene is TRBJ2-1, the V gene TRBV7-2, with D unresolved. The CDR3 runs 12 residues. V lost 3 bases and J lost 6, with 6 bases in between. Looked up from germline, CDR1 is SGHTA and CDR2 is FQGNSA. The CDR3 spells CASSFNGNEQFF. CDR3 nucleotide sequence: TGTGCCAGCAGCTTTAACGGCAATGAGCAGTTCTTC.

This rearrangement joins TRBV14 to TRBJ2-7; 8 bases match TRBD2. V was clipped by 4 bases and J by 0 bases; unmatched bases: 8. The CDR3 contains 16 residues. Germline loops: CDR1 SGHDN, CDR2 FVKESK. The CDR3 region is CASSPLGAGVSYEQYF. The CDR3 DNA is TGTGCCAGCAGCCCCCTCGGAGCGGGAGTCTCCTACGAGCAGTACTTC.

The CDR3 DNA follows: TGTGCCAGCAGTAAGGACAGCCCTCTCTACGAGCAGTACTTC. Translation gives CASSKDSPLYEQYF. The chain has TRBV28 and TRBJ2-7; D might be TRBD1 (6 bases). The CDR3 length is 14 residues. V was shortened by 5 bases and J by 3 bases, with 14 bases between the two germline ends. In germline, CDR1 is MDHEN, CDR2 SYDVKM.

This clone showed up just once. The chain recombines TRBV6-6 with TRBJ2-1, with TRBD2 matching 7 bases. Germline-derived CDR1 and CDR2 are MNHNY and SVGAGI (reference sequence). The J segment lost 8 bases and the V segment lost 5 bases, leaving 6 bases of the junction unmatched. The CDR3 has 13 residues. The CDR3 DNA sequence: TGTGCCAGCAGTCGGACTAGTCGCGATGAGCAGTTCTTC. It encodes CASSRTSRDEQFF.

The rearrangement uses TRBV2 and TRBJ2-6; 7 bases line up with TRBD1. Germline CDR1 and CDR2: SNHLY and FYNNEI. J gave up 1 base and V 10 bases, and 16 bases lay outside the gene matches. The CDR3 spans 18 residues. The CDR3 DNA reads TGTGCCACCCTGGGCCCCGAGGAACAGGGGTCTGGGGCCAACGTCCTGACTTTC. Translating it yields CATLGPEEQGSGANVLTF.

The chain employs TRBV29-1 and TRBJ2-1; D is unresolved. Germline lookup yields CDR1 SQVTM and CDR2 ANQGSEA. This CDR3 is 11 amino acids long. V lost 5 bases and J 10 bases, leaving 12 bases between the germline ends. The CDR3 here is CSVYAVSEQFF. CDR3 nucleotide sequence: TGCAGCGTTTATGCGGTTTCAGAGCAGTTCTTC.

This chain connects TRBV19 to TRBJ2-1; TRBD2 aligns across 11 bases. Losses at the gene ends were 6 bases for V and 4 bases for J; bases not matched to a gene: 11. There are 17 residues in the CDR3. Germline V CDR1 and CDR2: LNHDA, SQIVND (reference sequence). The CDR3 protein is CASSLIPLAGAYNEQFF. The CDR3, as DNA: TGTGCCAGTAGCCTGATACCACTAGCGGGGGCATACAATGAGCAGTTCTTC.